The clone carrying this T cell receptor (beta chain) was counted a single time. Antigen unknown. Separation from the approximately 710-subject first cohort characterized the 120-subject validation cohort, to which the donors belonged. The record originates from a study of cytomegalovirus exposure and HLA in healthy donors. Study as a whole: The 500 to 850 first-cohort repertoires and the approximately 110 validation repertoires shared the same platform, a later analysis reported.

Findings of the study overall: More than 150 TCR beta chains were listed as cytomegalovirus-associated. Reportedly, cytomegalovirus status was diagnosed with high sensitivity and specificity.

TCRdb keeps only in-frame clones here, not all; method: immunoSEQ multiplex PCR. The sample has tens of thousands of clones; 90% to 95% are singletons. This sequence was found in a woman younger than 45 in good health and CMV-seronegative. The source material was PBMCs.

CDR3 protein: CSVDFGGGYTF. The CDR3, as DNA: TGCAGCGTTGATTTCGGGGGTGGCTACACCTTC. The chain has TRBV29-1 and TRBJ1-2; D is perhaps TRBD1 (5 bases). The CDR3 covers 11 residues. Germline V gives CDR1 SQVTM, CDR2 ANQGSEA. V lost 3 bases and J lost 7, with 9 bases in between.